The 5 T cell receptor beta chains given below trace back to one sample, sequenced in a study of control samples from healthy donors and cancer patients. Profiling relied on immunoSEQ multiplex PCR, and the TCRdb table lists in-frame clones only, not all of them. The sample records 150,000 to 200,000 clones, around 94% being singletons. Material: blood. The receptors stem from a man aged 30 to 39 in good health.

The CDR3 DNA is TGTGCCATCGCAGGCTCCTACGAGCAGTACTTC. It codes for CAIAGSYEQYF. This chain joins TRBV10-3 and TRBJ2-7; D is unclear. V shed 8 bases and J shed 0 bases, with 5 bases lying between them. The CDR3 covers 11 residues. CDR1 is ENHRY and CDR2 is SYGVKD in the germline V gene.

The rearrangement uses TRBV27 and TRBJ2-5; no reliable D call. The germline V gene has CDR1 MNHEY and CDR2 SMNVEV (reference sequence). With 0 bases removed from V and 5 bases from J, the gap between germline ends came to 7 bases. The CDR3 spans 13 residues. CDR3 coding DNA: TGTGCCAGCAGTTTATCGAGGTTGGAGACCCAGTACTTC. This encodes CASSLSRLETQYF.

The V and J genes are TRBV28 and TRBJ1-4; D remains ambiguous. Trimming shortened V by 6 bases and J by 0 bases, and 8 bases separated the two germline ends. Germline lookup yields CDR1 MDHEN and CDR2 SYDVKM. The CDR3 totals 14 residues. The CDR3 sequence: CASRGAATNEKLFF. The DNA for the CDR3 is TGTGCCAGCAGGGGAGCTGCAACTAATGAAAAACTGTTTTTT. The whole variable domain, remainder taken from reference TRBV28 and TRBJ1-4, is DVKVTQSSRYLVKRTGEKVFLECVQDMDHENMFWYRQDPGLGLRLIYFSYDVKMKEKGDIPEGYSVSREKKERFSLILESASTNQTSMYLCASRGAATNEKLFFGSGTQLSVL.

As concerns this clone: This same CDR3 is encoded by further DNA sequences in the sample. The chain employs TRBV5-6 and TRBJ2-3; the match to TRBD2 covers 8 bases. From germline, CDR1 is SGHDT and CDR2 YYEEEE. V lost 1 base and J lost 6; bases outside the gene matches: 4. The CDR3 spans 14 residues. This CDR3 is CASSLSGRPDTQYF. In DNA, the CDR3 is TGTGCCAGCAGCTTGAGCGGGAGACCTGATACGCAGTATTTT.

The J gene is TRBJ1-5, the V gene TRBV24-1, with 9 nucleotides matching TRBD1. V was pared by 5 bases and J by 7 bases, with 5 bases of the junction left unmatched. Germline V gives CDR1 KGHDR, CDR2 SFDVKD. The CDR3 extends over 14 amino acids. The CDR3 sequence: CATSAGQGGQPQHF. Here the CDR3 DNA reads TGTGCCACCAGTGCGGGACAGGGCGGCCAGCCCCAGCATTTT.